The 8 T cell receptor beta chains reported below all come from one sample, sequenced in a study of T cell repertoires in cytomegalovirus infection. These TCRs' antigens remain unknown. In TCRdb, the reads were re-called with MiXCR into one record per CDR3 protein. Of hundreds of thousands of distinct CDR3 sequences in the sample, roughly a third were seen once. Sequenced here: cultured PBMCs, sampled from culture after CMV antigen stimulation. The receptors derive from a human donor in good health (CMV status not recorded). Some clones in this sample may be carry-over from other donors' samples.

Remarks on this clonotype: One base away lies a much larger clone, so this may be a sequencing read error. This chain links TRBV7-2 with TRBJ1-6; D is unclear. Germline V gene lookup returns CDR1 SGHTA and CDR2 FQGNSA. The CDR3 is 13 amino acids. CDR3 DNA: TGTGCCAGCAGCCTCCGGGGAAATTTACCCCTCCACTTT. This gives the protein CASSLRGNLPLHF.

J is TRBJ2-3 and V is TRBV6-2 or TRBV6-3; TRBD2 matches 8 bases. CDR1 and CDR2 from the germline V gene are MNHEY and SVGEGT. With V trimmed by 10 bases and J by 5 bases, 11 bases remained unmatched. The CDR3 covers 14 residues. The CDR3 coding sequence is TGTGCCACTGGTCGGAGCGGGAGAATAGATACGCAGTATTTT. Translating it yields CATGRSGRIDTQYF.

This chain joins TRBV5-4 and TRBJ2-7; 8 bases are shared with TRBD1. The CDR3 runs to 14 residues. Germline assignment: CDR1 SGHNT and CDR2 YYREEE (reference sequence). With 4 bases clipped from V and 5 bases from J, the junction kept 8 bases outside the gene matches. This CDR3 is CASSRTGIRDEQYF. Here the CDR3 DNA reads TGTGCCAGCAGCCGGACAGGGATAAGGGACGAGCAGTACTTC. The full variable domain, its missing parts supplied by reference TRBV5-4 and TRBJ2-7, is ETGVTQSPTHLIKTRGQQVTLRCSSQSGHNTVSWYQQALGQGPQFIFQYYREEENGRGNFPPRFSGLQFPNYSSELNVNALELDDSALYLCASSRTGIRDEQYFGPGTRLTVT.

This clonotype was seen more than once but under ten times. The rearrangement joins TRBV4-1 to TRBJ2-7; TRBD1 matches at 10 bases. Trimming cost V 0 bases and J 3 bases; bases outside gene matches: 2. Germline values: CDR1 MGHRA, CDR2 YSYEKL. This CDR3 has 15 amino acids. The CDR3 DNA follows: TGCGCCAGCAGCCAAGAGGGACAGGGGCTCTACGAGCAGTACTTC. This translates into CASSQEGQGLYEQYF.

The rearrangement joins TRBV7-9 to TRBJ1-4, with a weak D call TRBD1 (5 bases). This CDR3 is built from 21 residues. Germline V CDR1 and CDR2: SEHNR, FQNEAQ (reference sequence). V was trimmed by 4 bases and J by 0 bases, leaving 27 bases between them. This CDR3 reads CASSSPRGDVGIQATNEKLFF. CDR3 bases: TGTGCCAGCAGCTCCCCTCGGGGGGATGTAGGGATCCAAGCAACTAATGAAAAACTGTTTTTT.

V and J are TRBV5-1 and TRBJ1-5; no definite D call. The germline CDR1 and CDR2 sequences are SGHRS and YFSETQ. The V and J ends lost 0 bases and 3 bases respectively, with 13 bases between them. The CDR3 totals 16 residues. The DNA of the CDR3 is TGCGCCAGCAGCTTGGGAGTTGGAGGACCCAATCAGCCCCAGCATTTT. Translated: CASSLGVGGPNQPQHF. Complete variable domain (other parts from reference TRBV5-1 and TRBJ1-5): KAGVTQTPRYLIKTRGQQVTLSCSPISGHRSVSWYQQTPGQGLQFLFEYFSETQRNKGNFPGRFSGRQFSNSRSEMNVSTLELGDSALYLCASSLGVGGPNQPQHFGDGTRLSIL.

This clonotype came up many times. The chain joins TRBV3-1 to TRBJ1-3; D is unresolved. Germline assignment: CDR1 LGHDT and CDR2 YNNKEL (reference sequence). This CDR3 is built from 13 residues. V was trimmed by 2 bases and J by 9 bases, leaving 11 bases between them. CDR3 in amino acids: CASSQLRYGTIYF. For the CDR3, the DNA is TGTGCCAGCAGCCAACTTCGATATGGCACCATATATTTT.

This clonotype was detected ten times or more. J is TRBJ2-1 and V is TRBV7-2; tentatively, D is TRBD2 (6 bases). V lost 5 bases to trimming and J lost 0 bases, with 11 bases between them. Germline lookup yields CDR1 SGHTA and CDR2 FQGNSA. The CDR3 has 15 residues. The CDR3 coding sequence is TGTGCCAGCAGCCCAGCCGGGAGCTCCTACAATGAGCAGTTCTTC. It yields the protein CASSPAGSSYNEQFF.